The sample holds a few counts of the clone carrying this T cell receptor (beta chain). Its antigen is as yet unknown. A second PCR of 7 to 11 cycles used a sample-barcoded 5' primer and a J-beta primer mix. A single record per CDR3 protein comes from TCRdb applying MiXCR to the 5' RACE reads. Of 600,000 to 1,000,000 distinct CDR3 sequences listed, roughly 64% are singletons. This sample is part of a study of blood T cells in healthy people across ages. Germline-derived CDR1 and CDR2 are DFQATT and SNEGSKA (reference sequence). The CDR3 loop spans 14 amino acids. The ends lost 6 bases at V and 1 base at J; junction bases unmatched: 4. Study-level points and caveats: In the absence of known donor CMV status, changes in expanded clonotypes were possibly confounded. Whereas aged donors had fewer naive CD4+ cells, long-lived donors had more of them and higher diversity.

V gene TRBV20-1 combines with J gene TRBJ2-4; 9 nucleotides line up with TRBD1. The TCR comes from a man aged 25-40 years in good health. The specimen sequenced was blood. The CDR3 region has the DNA TGCAGTGCCGGCGGGACAGGGGCCAAAAACATTCAGTACTTC. It yields the protein CSAGGTGAKNIQYF.